This T cell receptor (beta chain) was profiled in a study of blood T cell repertoires in COVID-19. The CDR3 runs to 12 residues. Looked up from germline, CDR1 is SNHLY and CDR2 is FYNNEI. V dropped 0 bases and J dropped 6 bases, with 5 bases sitting between them. Participants were aged about 18 to 100 years from some 24 US areas. Sequencing used immunoSEQ multiplex PCR; TCRdb keeps in-frame clones, though not all of them. This table holds 350,000 to 400,000 clones, 80% to 90% found once. The sample consisted of PBMCs or T cells enriched from blood (not recorded which). The origin of this receptor is a man aged 40-50 years in a cohort exposed to, infected with or recovered from COVID-19 (not recorded which). This rearrangement joins TRBV2 to TRBJ2-5; no clear D. CDR3 bases: TGTGCCAGCAGTGAAGCTCCTAAGACCCAGTACTTC. Amino acid sequence: CASSEAPKTQYF.